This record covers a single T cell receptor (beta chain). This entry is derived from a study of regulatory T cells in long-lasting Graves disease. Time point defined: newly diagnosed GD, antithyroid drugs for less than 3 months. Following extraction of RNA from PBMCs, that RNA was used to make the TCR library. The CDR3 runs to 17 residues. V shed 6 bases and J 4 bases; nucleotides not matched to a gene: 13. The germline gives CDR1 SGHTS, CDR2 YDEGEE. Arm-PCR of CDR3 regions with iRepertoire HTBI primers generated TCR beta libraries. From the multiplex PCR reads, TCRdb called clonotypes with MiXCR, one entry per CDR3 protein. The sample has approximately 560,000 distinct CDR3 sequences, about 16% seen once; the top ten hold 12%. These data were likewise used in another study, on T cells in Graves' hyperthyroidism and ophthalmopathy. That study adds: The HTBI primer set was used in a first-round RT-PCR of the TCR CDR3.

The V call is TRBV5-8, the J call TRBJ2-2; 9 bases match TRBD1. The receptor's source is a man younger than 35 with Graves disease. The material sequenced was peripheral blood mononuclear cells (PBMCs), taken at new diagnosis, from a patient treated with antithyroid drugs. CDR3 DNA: TGTGCCAGCACAACTCCGGGCGGGACAGGGATCACCGGGGAGCTGTTTTTT. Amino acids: CASTTPGGTGITGELFF.